Listed here are 19 T cell receptor beta chains from one sample, sequenced in a study of CD8+CD57+ T cells in acquired aplastic anemia. Profiling that covered TCR beta VDJ and CDR3 relied on genomic DNA as its template. TCRdb recomputed calls from the reads with MiXCR, one row per CDR3 protein. The sample includes some 150,000 distinct CDR3 sequences, approximately 52% of them seen just once. Selection for sequencing was limited to patients who had shown CD8+CD57+ cell expansion by flow cytometry. Sample: sorted CD4+, CD8+, or CD8+CD57+ T cells (not recorded which) from PBMCs. Receptor source: a human donor with aplastic anemia.

The J gene is TRBJ2-7, the V gene TRBV11-3, with D possibly TRBD1 on 5 matching bases. Germline values: CDR1 SGHNT, CDR2 YENEEA. The CDR3 has 17 residues. V lost 1 base and J 6 bases, leaving 22 bases between the germline ends. In DNA, the CDR3 is TGTGCCAGCAGCTTAGTTAGGGGTCCGGGCTCCCTCGTCGAGCAGTACTTC. Its protein product is CASSLVRGPGSLVEQYF.

This clonotype was counted only a few times. A junction boundary mismatches the germline segment, possibly from a read error. This chain uses TRBV6-4 with TRBJ1-4; 9 bases align to TRBD1. This CDR3 region has 17 residues. Germline lookup yields CDR1 MRHNA and CDR2 SNTAGT. The CDR3 region is CASSHSRGTGINEKLFF. CDR3 in DNA: TGTGCCAGCAGTCACTCGCGGGGGACAGGGATTAATGAAAAACTGTTTTTT.

The chain is built from TRBV5-6 and TRBJ2-1; 10 bases agree with TRBD1. The CDR3 has 15 amino acids. V gave up 2 bases and J gave up 5 bases; unmatched junction bases: 4. Germline V gene sequence: CDR1 SGHDT, CDR2 YYEEEE. In nucleotides, the CDR3 is TGTGCCAGCAGCTTCGACGGACAGGGGGACAATGAGCAGTTCTTC. This sequence encodes CASSFDGQGDNEQFF.

This clonotype showed up many times. The chain has TRBV19 and TRBJ1-1, with D perhaps TRBD1 (5 bases). The germline CDR1 and CDR2 sequences are LNHDA and SQIVND (reference sequence). V gave up 5 bases and J gave up 0 bases, with 10 bases separating them. The CDR3 length is 14 residues. CDR3 sequence: CASSVGGLNTEAFF. The CDR3 DNA is TGTGCCAGTAGTGTTGGGGGATTGAACACTGAAGCTTTCTTT.

Ten or more counts support this clonotype. The chain recombines TRBV2 with TRBJ2-4; 15 positions match TRBD2. This CDR3 region has 16 residues. The germline CDR1 and CDR2 sequences are SNHLY and FYNNEI. V gave up 6 bases and J gave up 6 bases; unmatched junction bases: 6. The CDR3 DNA sequence: TGTGCCAGCAGATTCCCGGGACTAGCGGGGGGAAACATTCAGTACTTC. Its protein is CASRFPGLAGGNIQYF.

This clonotype appeared a single time. V usage is TRBV15 and J usage is TRBJ2-3; 11 positions agree with TRBD2. CDR1 and CDR2 (germline): LNHNV, YYDKDF (reference sequence). The CDR3 contains 17 residues. The V gene end was trimmed by 2 bases and the J gene end by 3 bases; junction bases not matched to a gene: 7. CDR3 nucleotide sequence: TGTGCCACCAGCAGATCTCTAGCGGGGGGAACTACAGATACGCAGTATTTT. It codes for CATSRSLAGGTTDTQYF.

On this clonotype itself: The junction departs from germline at one end; a sequencing error may be responsible. This chain connects TRBV10-3 to TRBJ2-2; tentatively, D is TRBD1 (6 bases). The CDR3 sequence is 9 residues long. Germline-derived CDR1 and CDR2 are ENHRY and SYGVKD. Here the CDR3 reads CATSQGPLF. The DNA of the CDR3 is TGTGCCACGTCACAGGGTCCCTTATTT.

This clonotype was observed many times. This chain links TRBV29-1 with TRBJ2-1; D gene uncertain. The V gene lost 7 bases and the J gene lost 4 bases, with 14 bases spanning the gap. The CDR3 spans 13 residues. Germline values: CDR1 SQVTM, CDR2 ANQGSEA. The CDR3: CSALKGFYNEQFF. The CDR3 DNA reads TGCAGCGCCCTGAAAGGTTTTTACAATGAGCAGTTCTTC.

This rearrangement joins TRBV29-1 to TRBJ2-7, with a tentative D call TRBD2 (7 bases). The germline gives CDR1 SQVTM, CDR2 ANQGSEA. CDR3 length: 12 residues. The V gene lost 2 bases and the J gene lost 3 bases, with 8 bases spanning the gap. The CDR3, as DNA: TGCAGCGTTGAAAGGGGGGGCTACGAGCAGTACTTC. Translation: CSVERGGYEQYF.

The V call is TRBV14, the J call TRBJ2-7, with 7 bases matching TRBD1. J gave up 6 bases and V 10 bases, and 6 bases lay outside the gene matches. Germline-derived CDR1 and CDR2 are SGHDN and FVKESK. The length of the CDR3 is 11 residues. CDR3 region: CANRTGGEQYF. Here the CDR3 DNA reads TGTGCCAACCGGACAGGCGGCGAGCAGTACTTC.

The chain recombines TRBV11-1 with TRBJ2-7; 7 bases are a match to TRBD2. There are 16 residues in the CDR3. Germline trimming cut 4 bases from V and 3 bases from J; bases unmatched to any gene: 12. Germline values: CDR1 SGHAT, CDR2 FQDESV (reference sequence). The CDR3 nucleotides are TGTGCCAGCAGCTCCGGACTAGTAAGCTCACGCTACGAGCAGTACTTC. This sequence encodes CASSSGLVSSRYEQYF.

There are many counts of this clonotype. This chain connects TRBV5-6 to TRBJ2-7; D is tentatively TRBD1 or TRBD2 (5 bases each). The V gene lost 3 bases and the J gene lost 7 bases, with 11 bases spanning the gap. This CDR3 contains 12 residues. Germline CDR1 reads SGHDT; CDR2 reads YYEEEE. The CDR3 protein is CASSSGRGEQYF. CDR3 nucleotides: TGTGCCAGCAGCTCAGGGCGAGGGGAGCAGTACTTC.

The CDR3 here is CASSLGIYNEQFF. The CDR3, as DNA: TGTGCCAGCAGTTTAGGGATTTACAATGAGCAGTTCTTC. The rearrangement uses TRBV25-1 and TRBJ2-1; D is undetermined. The CDR3 has 13 residues. V lost 5 bases to trimming and J lost 4 bases, with 9 bases between them. Germline CDR1 is MGHDK and CDR2 is SYGVNS.

The chain links TRBV12-3 or TRBV12-4 to TRBJ2-1; 8 bases align to TRBD1. Trimming removed 4 bases from V and 7 bases from J; junction bases left unmatched: 6. The CDR3 length is 14 residues. CDR3 region: CASSWQGARNEQFF. DNA of the CDR3: TGTGCCAGCAGTTGGCAGGGGGCTAGGAATGAGCAGTTCTTC.

In this sample, this clonotype turned up once. CDR3 bases: TGTGCCAGCAGCTTACATCCCAGCAGTTTCCGGCAGGCGGAGGAGCAGTACTTC. Amino acids: CASSLHPSSFRQAEEQYF. The chain carries TRBV11-2 and TRBJ2-7; D is unclear. V lost 2 bases and J 7 bases, leaving 27 bases between the germline ends. This CDR3 region has 18 residues. CDR1 is SGHAT and CDR2 is FQNNGV in the germline V gene.

This clonotype was observed many times. The chain links TRBV6-1 to TRBJ2-1, with a tentative D call TRBD1 (6 bases). The CDR3 contains 14 residues. V lost 4 bases and J lost 4, with 11 bases in between. Germline CDR1 reads MNHNS; CDR2 reads SASEGT. For the CDR3, the DNA is TGTGCCAGCAGTGCAACCACAGGGTACAATGAGCAGTTCTTC. It codes for CASSATTGYNEQFF.

This clonotype has just one count. V usage is TRBV20-1 and J usage is TRBJ1-3, with no clear D. Germline lookup yields CDR1 DFQATT and CDR2 SNEGSKA (reference sequence). Trimming removed 0 bases from V and 4 bases from J, with 4 bases in between. The CDR3 length is 12 residues. The CDR3 sequence is CSAREEGNTIYF. Here the CDR3 DNA reads TGCAGTGCTAGAGAGGAGGGAAACACCATATATTTT.

This clonotype was detected only once. This chain links TRBV15 with TRBJ1-4; D call uncertain. Germline loops: CDR1 LNHNV, CDR2 YYDKDF (reference sequence). V was pared by 0 bases and J by 7 bases, with 6 bases between. CDR3 length equals 13 residues. The CDR3 here is CATSREKREKLFF. For the CDR3, the DNA is TGTGCCACCAGCAGAGAAAAGCGTGAAAAACTGTTTTTT.

The chain links TRBV7-9 to TRBJ2-7, with 7 nucleotides matching TRBD1. J was trimmed by 3 bases and V by 1 base; bases with no gene match: 6. Germline CDR1 reads SEHNR; CDR2 reads FQNEAQ (reference sequence). The CDR3 is made up of 15 amino acids. Here the CDR3 reads CASSLGQGDLYEQYF. As DNA, the CDR3 is TGTGCCAGCAGCTTAGGCCAGGGGGACCTCTACGAGCAGTACTTC.